These T cell receptor beta chains were read from a single sample in a study of technical replicates of blood from a handful of donors. Generated by immunoSEQ multiplex PCR, the TCRdb table keeps only in-frame clones and is missing some. Of 65,000 to 95,000 clones listed, 93% are singletons. The sequencing input was T cells isolated from PBMCs. The receptors originated from a human donor in good health. Both conserved end residues are part of each CDR3. The D gene is left open where the match is weak. Only some rows state a clone size, as once, few, many or a class for expanded clones.

D gene: .
clone size: .
V gene: TRBV7-9
J gene: TRBJ2-3
CDR3 protein: CASSSAGLTDTQYF
CDR3 DNA: TGTGCCAGCAGTTCAGCGGGCCTCACAGATACGCAGTATTTT

D gene: .
clone size: once
V gene: TRBV5-1
J gene: TRBJ2-2
CDR3 protein: CASSYTVETGELFF
CDR3 DNA: TGCGCCAGCAGCTATACGGTCGAGACCGGGGAGCTGTTTTTT

D gene: TRBD2
clone size: .
V gene: TRBV13
J gene: TRBJ2-2
CDR3 protein: CASSFLLRGAGELFF
CDR3 DNA: TGTGCCAGCAGCTTCCTTCTTCGGGGGGCCGGGGAGCTGTTTTTT

D gene: .
clone size: .
V gene: TRBV19
J gene: TRBJ2-7
CDR3 protein: CASSIDQANEQYF
CDR3 DNA: TGTGCCAGTAGTATAGATCAGGCAAACGAGCAGTACTTC

D gene: TRBD2
clone size: .
V gene: TRBV9
J gene: TRBJ2-2
CDR3 protein: CASSVEASGTNTGELFF
CDR3 DNA: TGTGCCAGCAGCGTAGAAGCTAGCGGGACGAACACCGGGGAGCTGTTTTTT

D gene: TRBD1
clone size: once
V gene: TRBV2
J gene: TRBJ2-7
CDR3 protein: CASSKTGTASYEQYF
CDR3 DNA: TGTGCCAGCAGCAAAACCGGGACAGCCTCCTACGAGCAGTACTTC

D gene: .
clone size: .
V gene: TRBV19
J gene: TRBJ1-2
CDR3 protein: CASAREYYGYTF
CDR3 DNA: TGTGCCAGCGCCAGGGAATACTATGGCTACACCTTC

D gene: .
clone size: .
V gene: TRBV19
J gene: TRBJ1-5
CDR3 protein: CASSINRAHQPQHF
CDR3 DNA: TGTGCCAGTAGTATTAACAGGGCTCATCAGCCCCAGCATTTT

D gene: .
clone size: once
V gene: TRBV21-1
J gene: TRBJ1-4
CDR3 protein: CASSKKLRMDRNVTNEKLFF
CDR3 DNA: TGTGCCAGCAGCAAAAAATTACGGATGGACAGGAACGTAACTAATGAAAAACTGTTTTTT

D gene: TRBD2
clone size: .
V gene: TRBV4-1
J gene: TRBJ2-3
CDR3 protein: CASSQDRSSGNTQYF
CDR3 DNA: TGCGCCAGCAGCCAAGATCGATCTAGCGGGAATACGCAGTATTTT

D gene: TRBD1
clone size: .
V gene: TRBV6-1
J gene: TRBJ2-7
CDR3 protein: CASRGAGTGTGEQYF
CDR3 DNA: TGTGCCAGCAGGGGAGCCGGGACAGGGACCGGCGAGCAGTACTTC

D gene: .
clone size: .
V gene: TRBV10-3
J gene: TRBJ2-2
CDR3 protein: CAIRGQANTGELFF
CDR3 DNA: TGTGCCATTCGAGGGCAGGCGAACACCGGGGAGCTGTTTTTT

D gene: TRBD2
clone size: .
V gene: TRBV4-1
J gene: TRBJ2-1
CDR3 protein: CASSQPSGRTHNEQFF
CDR3 DNA: TGCGCCAGCAGCCAACCTAGCGGGAGAACCCACAATGAGCAGTTCTTC

D gene: .
clone size: .
V gene: TRBV7-9
J gene: TRBJ2-2
CDR3 protein: CASRQTGNTGELFF
CDR3 DNA: TGTGCCAGCAGACAAACAGGGAACACCGGGGAGCTGTTTTTT

D gene: TRBD2
clone size: .
V gene: TRBV27
J gene: TRBJ2-3
CDR3 protein: CATQASGGSDTQYF
CDR3 DNA: TGTGCCACCCAGGCTAGCGGGGGCTCAGATACGCAGTATTTT

D gene: TRBD1
clone size: .
V gene: TRBV28
J gene: TRBJ1-2
CDR3 protein: CASSVQTGNYGYTF
CDR3 DNA: TGTGCCAGCAGTGTGCAGACAGGGAACTATGGCTACACCTTC

D gene: .
clone size: .
V gene: TRBV5-1
J gene: TRBJ2-3
CDR3 protein: CASSPYTQYF
CDR3 DNA: TGCGCCAGCAGTCCCTATACGCAGTATTTT

D gene: .
clone size: once
V gene: TRBV7-9
J gene: TRBJ2-1
CDR3 protein: CASSLAAEYNEQFF
CDR3 DNA: TGTGCCAGCAGCTTAGCGGCGGAATACAATGAGCAGTTCTTC

D gene: TRBD1
clone size: .
V gene: TRBV19
J gene: TRBJ2-5
CDR3 protein: CAYSGTGRETQYF
CDR3 DNA: TGTGCCTATTCCGGGACAGGTCGCGAGACCCAGTACTTC

D gene: TRBD2
clone size: .
V gene: TRBV5-1
J gene: TRBJ2-7
CDR3 protein: CASSPGGYEQYF
CDR3 DNA: TGCGCCAGCAGCCCGGGGGGATACGAGCAGTACTTC

D gene: .
clone size: .
V gene: TRBV18
J gene: TRBJ1-2
CDR3 protein: CASSPREYGYTF
CDR3 DNA: TGTGCCAGCTCACCACGGGAGTATGGCTACACCTTC

D gene: TRBD1
clone size: .
V gene: TRBV2
J gene: TRBJ1-2
CDR3 protein: CASSVTTGDYGYTF
CDR3 DNA: TGTGCCAGCAGTGTAACGACAGGGGACTATGGCTACACCTTC

D gene: .
clone size: .
V gene: TRBV28
J gene: TRBJ2-5
CDR3 protein: CASFRAGYQETQYF
CDR3 DNA: TGTGCCAGCTTTAGGGCAGGGTACCAAGAGACCCAGTACTTC

D gene: .
clone size: .
V gene: TRBV19
J gene: TRBJ1-1
CDR3 protein: CASSWRGEGPNTEAFF
CDR3 DNA: TGTGCCAGTAGTTGGCGGGGAGAGGGACCGAACACTGAAGCTTTCTTT

D gene: .
clone size: few
V gene: TRBV4-1
J gene: TRBJ2-7
CDR3 protein: CASSQSRISTFEQYF
CDR3 DNA: TGCGCCAGCAGCCAATCCAGGATCTCCACCTTCGAGCAGTACTTC

D gene: TRBD2
clone size: .
V gene: TRBV5-1
J gene: TRBJ2-7
CDR3 protein: CASSLGGGDYEQYF
CDR3 DNA: TGCGCCAGCAGCTTAGGCGGGGGGGACTACGAGCAGTACTTC

D gene: .
clone size: .
V gene: TRBV25-1
J gene: TRBJ1-1
CDR3 protein: CASSVSGAWAEAFF
CDR3 DNA: TGTGCCAGCAGTGTCTCAGGGGCATGGGCTGAAGCTTTCTTT

D gene: TRBD2
clone size: .
V gene: TRBV4-1
J gene: TRBJ2-3
CDR3 protein: CASSQSGASGSSTDTQYF
CDR3 DNA: TGCGCCAGCAGCCAATCTGGGGCTAGCGGGAGCAGCACAGATACGCAGTATTTT

D gene: .
clone size: few
V gene: TRBV7-6
J gene: TRBJ2-7
CDR3 protein: CASSLALYSEQYF
CDR3 DNA: TGTGCCAGCAGCTTAGCCCTATATAGCGAGCAGTACTTC

D gene: TRBD2
clone size: .
V gene: TRBV19
J gene: TRBJ2-7
CDR3 protein: CASRGLAYPYEQYF
CDR3 DNA: TGTGCCAGCAGGGGACTAGCTTATCCCTACGAGCAGTACTTC

D gene: .
clone size: once
V gene: TRBV27
J gene: TRBJ2-7
CDR3 protein: CASSFWLQGNYYEQYF
CDR3 DNA: TGTGCCAGCAGTTTTTGGCTACAGGGAAATTACTACGAGCAGTACTTC

D gene: .
clone size: .
V gene: TRBV6-4
J gene: TRBJ2-1
CDR3 protein: CARERTREQFF
CDR3 DNA: TGTGCCAGGGAGCGCACCCGTGAGCAGTTCTTC

D gene: .
clone size: .
V gene: TRBV2
J gene: TRBJ2-3
CDR3 protein: CASGRVADTDTQYF
CDR3 DNA: TGTGCCAGTGGAAGGGTAGCGGACACAGATACGCAGTATTTT

D gene: TRBD2
clone size: .
V gene: TRBV7-9
J gene: TRBJ2-3
CDR3 protein: CASSLREGTDTQYF
CDR3 DNA: TGTGCCAGCAGCCTCCGGGAGGGCACAGATACGCAGTATTTT